The T cell receptor beta chain under discussion was sequenced for a study of response to subunit inactivated influenza vaccine. This clonotype was seen many times. What it recognizes is unknown. Each CDR3 protein is one row after TCRdb ran MiXCR on the RT-PCR reads. The data contain more than 200,000 distinct CDR3 sequences, 9% to 15% of them singletons. Study-level points and caveats: After each seasonal influenza vaccination, few new T cells are recruited, the authors suggested.

Trimming stripped 5 bases from V and 7 bases from J, with 11 bases between. CDR1 is SGHAT and CDR2 is FQNNGV in the germline V gene. CDR3 size: 13 residues. The TCR was taken from a man aged 45 to 65 who received an inactivated influenza vaccine. Sequenced material: non-naive T cells sorted from PBMCs, taken around two weeks before vaccination. V is TRBV11-2 and J is TRBJ2-2, with D tentatively TRBD2 (5 bases). CDR3: CASSTYGVGELFF. The CDR3 bases are TGTGCCAGCAGCACATACGGGGTCGGGGAGCTGTTTTTT.